This TCR beta chain was observed in a study of PD-L1 blockade in urothelial cancer. General study findings and limits: Better survival was predicted by below-median pretreatment blood TCR clonality.

As concerns this clone: Antigen specificity is unknown.

Time point described: pretreatment peripheral blood. This table comes from immunoSEQ multiplex PCR, and its TCRdb copy is limited to in-frame clones, with some not included. The sample lists around 92,000 clones, around 92% occurring once. The CDR3 has 12 amino acids. After removal of 4 bases from V and 12 bases from J, the junction contained 6 bases not matched to a gene. Per the germline V gene, CDR1 is SGHTA and CDR2 is FQGTGA. This rearrangement joins TRBV7-3 to TRBJ2-1; TRBD1 matches at 7 bases. The receptor comes from a woman older than 75 with urothelial cancer. This specimen was PBMCs, taken around atezolizumab (anti-PD-L1) treatment. The CDR3 sequence is CASSSTGTVQFF. The CDR3 bases are TGTGCCAGCAGCTCTACCGGGACAGTGCAGTTCTTC. The full variable domain, completed using reference TRBV7-3 and TRBJ2-1, is GAGVSQTPSNKVTEKGKYVELRCDPISGHTALYWYRQSLGQGPEFLIYFQGTGAADDSGLPNDRFFAVRPEGSVSTLKIQRTERGDSAVYLCASSSTGTVQFFGPGTRLTVL.